Sequencing of this T cell receptor beta chain was carried out in a study of control samples from healthy donors and cancer patients. This CDR3 spans 16 amino acids. The V and J ends lost 0 bases and 0 bases, in that order; junction bases with no gene match: 5. Germline loops: CDR1 MGHRA, CDR2 YSYEKL. Measured with immunoSEQ multiplex PCR; TCRdb has only the in-frame clones, and not every one. Seen here are tens of thousands of clones, roughly nine tenths observed once, and the top ten hold approximately 5.5%. This clonotype originated in a man aged 55 to 69 with colorectal cancer. The source material was PBMCs. The chain carries TRBV4-1 and TRBJ2-7; 7 positions match TRBD1. CDR3 residues: CASSQDPAGGSYEQYF. In nucleotides, the CDR3 is TGCGCCAGCAGCCAAGATCCGGCAGGGGGCTCCTACGAGCAGTACTTC.